The 5 T cell receptor beta chains below come from one sample, sequenced in a study of cytomegalovirus exposure and HLA in healthy donors. PCR used 60 Vbeta primers and 13 Jbeta primers. The method was immunoSEQ multiplex PCR; TCRdb's version includes in-frame clones alone and lacks a portion of them. Of about 94,000 clones detected, 6% to 9% appear once; the ten largest clones hold about 2.1%. The specimen was PBMCs. Receptors were obtained from a man in his forties or fifties in good health and CMV-seronegative.

The chain has TRBV10-2 and TRBJ2-7, with D unclear. There are 13 residues in the CDR3. With 3 bases removed from V and 6 bases from J, the gap between germline ends came to 12 bases. Per germline, CDR1 WSHSY and CDR2 SAAADI. CDR3 residues: CASSDRVSLEQYF. In DNA form, the CDR3 reads TGCGCCAGCAGTGATCGGGTCTCCCTCGAGCAGTACTTC.

The table lists this clone with a few counts. The CDR3: CAICSAGGSNEQFF. The CDR3 coding sequence is TGTGCCATCTGCTCAGCGGGGGGTAGCAATGAGCAGTTCTTC. V usage is TRBV10-3 and J usage is TRBJ2-1; 9 bases match TRBD2. The CDR3 totals 14 residues. Germline V gene sequence: CDR1 ENHRY, CDR2 SYGVKD. The V segment lost 8 bases and the J segment 6 bases; nucleotides outside the gene matches: 8.

This chain links TRBV5-1 with TRBJ2-3; TRBD1 matches 8 bases. Losses at the gene ends were 0 bases for V and 6 bases for J; bases not matched to a gene: 0. Germline V gene data show CDR1 as SGHRS and CDR2 as YFSETQ. The CDR3 length is 13 residues. The chain's CDR3 is CASSLGTGDTQYF. CDR3 coding DNA: TGCGCCAGCAGCTTGGGGACAGGGGATACGCAGTATTTT.

In this sample, this clone turned up a few times. J is TRBJ2-7 and V is TRBV28; 9 nucleotides agree with TRBD1. V shed 1 base and J 6 bases; nucleotides not matched to a gene: 4. Germline CDR1 MDHEN, CDR2 SYDVKM. This CDR3 contains 14 residues. CDR3 in DNA: TGTGCCAGCAGTTTATCCGGGACAGGGTCCGAGCAGTACTTC. Translated, it gives CASSLSGTGSEQYF.

The V and J genes are TRBV28 and TRBJ2-7; 8 bases line up with TRBD2. The V segment lost 5 bases and the J segment 5 bases; nucleotides outside the gene matches: 17. The CDR3 has 17 residues. The V gene's germline CDR1 is MDHEN and CDR2 SYDVKM. CDR3 amino acids: CASSHYLTGGRKNEQYF. In nucleotides, the CDR3 is TGTGCCAGCAGTCATTACCTTACGGGAGGGCGGAAAAACGAGCAGTACTTC. The full variable domain, rest sourced from reference TRBV28 and TRBJ2-7, is DVKVTQSSRYLVKRTGEKVFLECVQDMDHENMFWYRQDPGLGLRLIYFSYDVKMKEKGDIPEGYSVSREKKERFSLILESASTNQTSMYLCASSHYLTGGRKNEQYFGPGTRLTVT.